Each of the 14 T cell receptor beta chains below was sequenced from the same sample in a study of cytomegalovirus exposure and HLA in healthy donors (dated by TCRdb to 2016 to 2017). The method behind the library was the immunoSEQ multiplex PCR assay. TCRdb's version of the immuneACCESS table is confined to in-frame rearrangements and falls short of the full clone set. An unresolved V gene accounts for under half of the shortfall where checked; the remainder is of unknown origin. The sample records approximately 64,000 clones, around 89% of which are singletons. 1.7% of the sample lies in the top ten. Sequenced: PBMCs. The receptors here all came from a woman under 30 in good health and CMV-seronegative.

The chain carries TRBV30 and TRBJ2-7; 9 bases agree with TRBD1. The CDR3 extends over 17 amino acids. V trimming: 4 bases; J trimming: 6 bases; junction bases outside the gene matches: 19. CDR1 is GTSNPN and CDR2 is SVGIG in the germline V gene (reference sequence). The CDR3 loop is CAWTKGFWGQGFGEQYF. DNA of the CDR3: TGTGCCTGGACGAAGGGCTTTTGGGGACAGGGTTTCGGCGAGCAGTACTTC.

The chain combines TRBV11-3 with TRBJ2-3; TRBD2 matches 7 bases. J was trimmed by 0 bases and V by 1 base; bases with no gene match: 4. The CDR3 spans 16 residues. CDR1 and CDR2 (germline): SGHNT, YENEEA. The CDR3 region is CASSLGLADSTDTQYF. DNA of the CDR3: TGTGCCAGCAGCTTAGGCCTAGCGGATAGCACAGATACGCAGTATTTT.

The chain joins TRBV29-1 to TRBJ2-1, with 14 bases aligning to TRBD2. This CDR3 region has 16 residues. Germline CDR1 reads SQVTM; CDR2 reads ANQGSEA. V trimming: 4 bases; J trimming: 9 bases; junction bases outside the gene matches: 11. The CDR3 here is CSVVPTTSGRATEQFF. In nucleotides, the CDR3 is TGCAGCGTTGTGCCTACGACTAGCGGGAGGGCCACTGAGCAGTTCTTC.

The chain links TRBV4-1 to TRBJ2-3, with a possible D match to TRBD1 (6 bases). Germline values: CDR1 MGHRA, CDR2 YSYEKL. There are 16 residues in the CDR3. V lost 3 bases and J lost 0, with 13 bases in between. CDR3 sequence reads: CASSQPLQGSTDTQYF. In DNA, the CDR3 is TGCGCCAGCAGCCAGCCGTTACAGGGAAGCACAGATACGCAGTATTTT.

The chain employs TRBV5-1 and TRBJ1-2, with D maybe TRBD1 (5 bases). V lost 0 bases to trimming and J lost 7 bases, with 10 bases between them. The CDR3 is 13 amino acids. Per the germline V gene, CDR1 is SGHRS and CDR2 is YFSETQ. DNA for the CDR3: TGCGCCAGCAGCTTGGCCAGGGTGGGTGGCTACACCTTC. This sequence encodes CASSLARVGGYTF. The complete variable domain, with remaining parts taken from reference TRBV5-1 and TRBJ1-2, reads KAGVTQTPRYLIKTRGQQVTLSCSPISGHRSVSWYQQTPGQGLQFLFEYFSETQRNKGNFPGRFSGRQFSNSRSEMNVSTLELGDSALYLCASSLARVGGYTFGSGTRLTVV.

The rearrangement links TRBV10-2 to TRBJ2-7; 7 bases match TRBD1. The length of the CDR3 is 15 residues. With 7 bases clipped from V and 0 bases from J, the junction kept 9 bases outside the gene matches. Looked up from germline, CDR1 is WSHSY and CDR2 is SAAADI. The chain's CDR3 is CASKVLDRDSYEQYF. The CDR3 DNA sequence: TGCGCCAGCAAAGTTCTCGACAGGGACTCCTACGAGCAGTACTTC.

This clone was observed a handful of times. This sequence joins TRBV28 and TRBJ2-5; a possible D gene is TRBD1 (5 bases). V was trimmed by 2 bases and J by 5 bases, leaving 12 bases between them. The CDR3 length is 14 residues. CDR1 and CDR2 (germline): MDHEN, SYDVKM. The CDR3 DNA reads TGTGCCAGCAGTTTAGCCCCAGGGAAGGAGACCCAGTACTTC. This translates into CASSLAPGKETQYF.

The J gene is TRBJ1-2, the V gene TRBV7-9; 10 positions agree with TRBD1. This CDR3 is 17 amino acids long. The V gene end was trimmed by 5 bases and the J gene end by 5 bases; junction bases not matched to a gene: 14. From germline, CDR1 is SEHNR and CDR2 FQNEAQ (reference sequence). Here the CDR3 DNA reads TGTGCCAGCAGCCCCATGCCGGGACAGGGGTGGCAATATGGCTACACCTTC. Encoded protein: CASSPMPGQGWQYGYTF. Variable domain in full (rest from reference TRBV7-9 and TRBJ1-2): DTGVSQNPRHKITKRGQNVTFRCDPISEHNRLYWYRQTLGQGPEFLTYFQNEAQLEKSRLLSDRFSAERPKGSFSTLEIQRTEQGDSAMYLCASSPMPGQGWQYGYTFGSGTRLTVV.

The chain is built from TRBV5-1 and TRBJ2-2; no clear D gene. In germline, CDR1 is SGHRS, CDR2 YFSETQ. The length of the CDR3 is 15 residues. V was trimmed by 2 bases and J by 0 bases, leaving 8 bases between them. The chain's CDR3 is CASSFGRANTGELFF. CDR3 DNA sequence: TGCGCCAGCAGCTTTGGGCGCGCGAACACCGGGGAGCTGTTTTTT.

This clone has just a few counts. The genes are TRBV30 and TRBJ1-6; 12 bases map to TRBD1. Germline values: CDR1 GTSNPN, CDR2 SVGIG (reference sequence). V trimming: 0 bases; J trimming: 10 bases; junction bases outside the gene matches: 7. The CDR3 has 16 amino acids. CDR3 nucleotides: TGTGCCTGGAGTGTGGCCCCCGGGACAGGGGGCTCACCCCTCCACTTT. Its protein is CAWSVAPGTGGSPLHF.

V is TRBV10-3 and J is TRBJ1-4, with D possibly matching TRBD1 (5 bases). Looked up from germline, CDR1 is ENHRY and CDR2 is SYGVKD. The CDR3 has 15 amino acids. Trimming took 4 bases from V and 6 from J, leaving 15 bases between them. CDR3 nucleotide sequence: TGTGCCATCAGTGGGGCTGACAGAAGAGATGAAAAACTGTTTTTT. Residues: CAISGADRRDEKLFF.

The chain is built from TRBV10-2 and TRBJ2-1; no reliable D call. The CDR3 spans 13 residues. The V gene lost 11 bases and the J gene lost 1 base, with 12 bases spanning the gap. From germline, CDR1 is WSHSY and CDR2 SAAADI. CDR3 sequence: CAATGFSYNEQFF. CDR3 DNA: TGCGCCGCGACGGGTTTTTCCTACAATGAGCAGTTCTTC.

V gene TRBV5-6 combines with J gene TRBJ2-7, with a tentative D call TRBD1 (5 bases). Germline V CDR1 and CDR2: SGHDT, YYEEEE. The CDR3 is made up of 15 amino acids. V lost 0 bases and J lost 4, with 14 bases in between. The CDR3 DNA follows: TGTGCCAGCAGCTTGGCGGTCGGCAGGGATTACGAGCAGTACTTC. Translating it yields CASSLAVGRDYEQYF.

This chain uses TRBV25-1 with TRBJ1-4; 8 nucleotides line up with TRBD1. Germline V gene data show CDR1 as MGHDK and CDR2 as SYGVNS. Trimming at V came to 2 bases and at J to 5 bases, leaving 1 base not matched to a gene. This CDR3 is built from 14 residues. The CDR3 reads CASSERQGNEKLFF. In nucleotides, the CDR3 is TGTGCCAGCAGTGAACGACAGGGGAATGAAAAACTGTTTTTT.